These 30 T cell receptor beta chains share one sample of origin, sequenced in a study of OX40 agonist ivuxolimab in advanced cancers. Sequenced by immunoSEQ multiplex PCR; TCRdb stores in-frame clones only, minus some. Of more than 60,000 clones in the sample, 94% were seen once. The material was CD4+ or CD8+ T cells sorted from blood, obtained in a trial of the OX40 agonist ivuxolimab. These receptors were collected from an adult with an advanced solid tumor such as melanoma, head and neck, liver or kidney cancer.

This clone has only one observation. The chain has TRBV19 and TRBJ2-5; tentative D call: TRBD1 (5 bases). Germline V CDR1 and CDR2: LNHDA, SQIVND (reference sequence). The CDR3 extends over 15 amino acids. V was clipped by 3 bases and J by 4 bases, with 15 bases between them. CDR3 coding DNA: TGTGCCAGTAGTATTTGGGGCGGTGGGATAGAGACCCAGTACTTC. It specifies CASSIWGGGIETQYF.

V gene TRBV4-3 combines with J gene TRBJ2-3; 11 bases map to TRBD1. V lost 4 bases to trimming and J lost 3 bases; unmatched junction nucleotides: 6. Per germline, CDR1 LGHNA and CDR2 YSLEER. This CDR3 spans 16 amino acids. CDR3 sequence: CASSRGTGGVTDTQYF. The CDR3 nucleotides read TGCGCCAGCAGCCGCGGGACAGGGGGGGTGACAGATACGCAGTATTTT.

The chain employs TRBV27 and TRBJ2-1; 10 bases fit TRBD2. The germline CDR1 and CDR2 sequences are MNHEY and SMNVEV (reference sequence). There are 16 residues in the CDR3. V shed 5 bases, J shed 0 bases, and the junction held 4 bases outside the gene matches. CDR3 bases: TGTGCCAGCAGTAAACTAGCGGGGATCTCCTACAATGAGCAGTTCTTC. Translation: CASSKLAGISYNEQFF.

The rearrangement links TRBV27 to TRBJ2-3, with unresolved D. The V end was cut by 3 bases, the J end by 0 bases, with 4 bases between. CDR1 and CDR2 (germline): MNHEY, SMNVEV (reference sequence). The CDR3 runs to 13 residues. CDR3: CASSLRSTDTQYF. CDR3 DNA sequence: TGTGCCAGCAGTTTGCGGAGCACAGATACGCAGTATTTT.

V and J are TRBV19 and TRBJ1-5; D is possibly TRBD1 (6 bases). V was clipped by 3 bases and J by 8 bases, with 14 bases between them. The CDR3 extends over 14 amino acids. CDR1 is LNHDA, CDR2 SQIVND, per germline (reference sequence). The CDR3 spells CASSIGGTTEPQHF. The CDR3 region has the DNA TGTGCCAGTAGTATTGGGGGCACCACGGAGCCCCAGCATTTT.

The gene calls are TRBV28 and TRBJ2-7, with TRBD2 as a possible D gene (6 bases). Germline values: CDR1 MDHEN, CDR2 SYDVKM. The CDR3 consists of 14 residues. Trimming took off 6 bases at V and 0 bases at J, with 12 bases between the two ends. DNA for the CDR3: TGTGCCAGCAGCGTAACCGGGGGCTCCTACGAGCAGTACTTC. Protein product: CASSVTGGSYEQYF.

V is TRBV4-1 and J is TRBJ2-1; 8 positions agree with TRBD2. The CDR3 covers 17 residues. The germline V gene has CDR1 MGHRA and CDR2 YSYEKL. The junction had 8 bases not matched to a gene; V was cut back by 0 bases and J by 4 bases. The CDR3 region has the DNA TGCGCCAGCAGCCAAGATGGGGTAGCGGGATATTACAATGAGCAGTTCTTC. Translated: CASSQDGVAGYYNEQFF.

This clone has a single count. DNA for the CDR3: TGTGCCAGCAGTTTAAAACCGGCGACGCGCTACGAGCAGTACTTC. Translated: CASSLKPATRYEQYF. The rearrangement links TRBV27 to TRBJ2-7; D unclear. CDR3 size: 15 residues. Germline CDR1 MNHEY, CDR2 SMNVEV (reference sequence). V lost 2 bases and J 3 bases, leaving 14 bases between the germline ends.

The chain couples TRBV7-2 to TRBJ2-5; the D is unclear. V was shortened by 3 bases and J by 4 bases, with 3 bases between the two germline ends. CDR1 SGHTA and CDR2 FQGNSA come from the germline V gene. The CDR3 is 11 amino acids. The CDR3 protein is CASSFGETQYF. The CDR3 DNA sequence: TGTGCCAGCAGCTTCGGAGAGACCCAGTACTTC.

This chain links TRBV19 with TRBJ1-2; D remains unclear. This CDR3 is built from 13 residues. Germline V gene lookup returns CDR1 LNHDA and CDR2 SQIVND (reference sequence). With 3 bases removed from V and 4 bases from J, the gap between germline ends came to 9 bases. This chain's CDR3 is CASSMDRLYGYTF. The DNA of the CDR3 is TGTGCCAGTAGTATGGATAGGCTCTATGGCTACACCTTC.

This clone was detected once. This chain joins TRBV4-1 and TRBJ2-5; D possibly corresponds to TRBD1 (6 bases). The closer fit of TRBJ2-7 to the DNA end suggests the J call may be wrong. Looked up from germline, CDR1 is MGHRA and CDR2 is YSYEKL. The CDR3 is made up of 13 amino acids. The CDR3 bases are TGCGCCAGCAGCCAAACAGGGTACTACGAGCAGTACTTC. It yields the protein CASSQTGYYEQYF.

With respect to this clone: This specimen includes other DNA sequences encoding the same CDR3. V gene TRBV5-4 combines with J gene TRBJ2-7; tentatively, D is TRBD1 (6 bases). This CDR3 region has 14 residues. V was shortened by 0 bases and J by 2 bases, with 9 bases between the two germline ends. Germline V lookup: CDR1 SGHNT, CDR2 YYREEE (reference sequence). The CDR3 here is CASSLGAGAYEQYF. DNA of the CDR3: TGTGCCAGCAGCTTGGGAGCAGGGGCCTACGAGCAGTACTTC. Drawing the rest from reference TRBV5-4 and TRBJ2-7, the complete variable domain is ETGVTQSPTHLIKTRGQQVTLRCSSQSGHNTVSWYQQALGQGPQFIFQYYREEENGRGNFPPRFSGLQFPNYSSELNVNALELDDSALYLCASSLGAGAYEQYFGPGTRLTVT.

The chain has TRBV11-2 and TRBJ2-4, with D unresolved. This CDR3 is 14 amino acids long. V was cut by 5 bases and J by 3 bases, with 11 bases left in between. Germline values: CDR1 SGHAT, CDR2 FQNNGV. The CDR3 DNA reads as TGTGCCAGCAGCCACGTGGCGAGCAAAAACATTCAGTACTTC. It specifies CASSHVASKNIQYF.

The V call is TRBV9, the J call TRBJ2-7; 9 nucleotides match TRBD1. CDR1 is SGDLS, CDR2 YYNGEE, per germline. With 5 bases clipped from V and 2 bases from J, the junction kept 8 bases outside the gene matches. The CDR3 has 15 residues. CDR3 bases: TGTGCCAGCAGTAAAAGAGGACAGGGGACCTACGAGCAGTACTTC. Amino acid sequence: CASSKRGQGTYEQYF.

The V and J genes are TRBV15 and TRBJ1-2, with D uncertain. Germline V gene lookup returns CDR1 LNHNV and CDR2 YYDKDF (reference sequence). The CDR3 has 16 residues. V gave up 0 bases and J gave up 4 bases, with 15 bases separating them. The CDR3 sequence: CATSRDTRLSPYGYTF. DNA for the CDR3: TGTGCCACCAGCAGAGATACCCGACTTAGCCCCTATGGCTACACCTTC.

The V gene is TRBV27, the J gene TRBJ1-3, with TRBD1 matching over 8 bases. The CDR3 is 15 amino acids. Germline V gene sequence: CDR1 MNHEY, CDR2 SMNVEV (reference sequence). V trimming: 6 bases; J trimming: 4 bases; junction bases outside the gene matches: 8. CDR3: CASSSGQASGNTIYF. For the CDR3, the DNA is TGTGCCAGCAGCTCGGGACAGGCCTCAGGAAACACCATATATTTT.

The chain has TRBV5-8 and TRBJ1-2; TRBD1 is a possible D gene (5 bases). The V gene's germline CDR1 is SGHTS and CDR2 YDEGEE. V lost 2 bases and J 8 bases, leaving 10 bases between the germline ends. The CDR3 has 12 amino acids. DNA for the CDR3: TGTGCCAGCAGCTTACAGGCTCGCGGCTACACCTTC. It codes for CASSLQARGYTF.

This clone was detected once. This chain joins TRBV9 and TRBJ2-3; D call uncertain. Looked up from germline, CDR1 is SGDLS and CDR2 is YYNGEE. The CDR3 covers 11 residues. V gave up 4 bases and J gave up 2 bases, with 2 bases separating them. CDR3: CASSFTDTQYF. The CDR3 nucleotides are TGTGCCAGCAGCTTCACAGATACGCAGTATTTT.

The chain recombines TRBV12-2 with TRBJ1-4; the table's D call of TRBD1 was not tested on the DNA. TRBV12-2 constitutes a pseudogene. This CDR3 is built from 16 residues. This CDR3 is CASRPDRGHTNEKLFF. The CDR3 DNA follows: TGTGCAAGTCGTCCGGACAGGGGGCACACTAATGAAAAACTGTTTTTT.

The genes are TRBV4-1 and TRBJ2-7, with 8 bases fitting TRBD1. V was clipped by 6 bases and J by 3 bases; unmatched bases: 16. Germline CDR1 and CDR2: MGHRA and YSYEKL. There are 17 residues in the CDR3. Written as DNA, the CDR3 is TGCGCCAGCAGTAGTGGGGCAGGGGGCTATTTTGACTACGAGCAGTACTTC. Translating it yields CASSSGAGGYFDYEQYF.

This chain connects TRBV4-1 to TRBJ2-7; D may be TRBD1 or TRBD2 (6 bases each). Between the trimmed V and J ends, which lost 0 bases and 5 bases, there was a span of 11 bases. The germline gives CDR1 MGHRA, CDR2 YSYEKL. This CDR3 spans 14 amino acids. CDR3 sequence (DNA): TGCGCCAGCAGCCAAGAGCCGGGGGCCGACGAGCAGTACTTC. Residues: CASSQEPGADEQYF.

The chain is built from TRBV15 and TRBJ1-2; tentative D call: TRBD1 (5 bases). Trimming removed 3 bases from V and 4 bases from J, with 12 bases in between. Germline V gene lookup returns CDR1 LNHNV and CDR2 YYDKDF (reference sequence). The CDR3 is made up of 14 amino acids. CDR3 protein: CATSSHGTAYGYTF. CDR3 in DNA: TGTGCCACCAGCAGTCACGGGACGGCCTATGGCTACACCTTC.

This chain joins TRBV27 and TRBJ2-5; D remains ambiguous. Germline V lookup: CDR1 MNHEY, CDR2 SMNVEV (reference sequence). CDR3 size: 14 residues. V shed 8 bases and J shed 2 bases, with 15 bases lying between them. The CDR3 DNA reads as TGTGCCAGCGCCCCTTTCCTCAGTCAAGAGACCCAGTACTTC. Translating gives CASAPFLSQETQYF.

This sequence joins TRBV4-1 and TRBJ2-7, with no clear D. V was shortened by 0 bases and J by 5 bases, with 11 bases between the two germline ends. Germline-derived CDR1 and CDR2 are MGHRA and YSYEKL. This CDR3 has 14 residues. The CDR3 loop reads CASSQEPPRDEQYF. The CDR3 bases are TGCGCCAGCAGCCAAGAGCCCCCCCGGGACGAGCAGTACTTC.

V gene TRBV11-3 combines with J gene TRBJ2-7, with D unclear. V was cut by 1 base and J by 10 bases, with 11 bases left in between. The CDR3 is 12 residues long. Germline lookup yields CDR1 SGHNT and CDR2 YENEEA. Here the CDR3 reads CASSLVETDQYF. CDR3 DNA sequence: TGTGCCAGCAGCTTAGTAGAGACTGACCAGTACTTC. The variable domain in full, completed from reference TRBV11-3 and TRBJ2-7, reads EAGVVQSPRYKIIEKKQPVAFWCNPISGHNTLYWYLQNLGQGPELLIRYENEEAVDDSQLPKDRFSAERLKGVDSTLKIQPAELGDSAVYLCASSLVETDQYFGPGTRLTVT.

This rearrangement joins TRBV4-1 to TRBJ1-5; D perhaps matches TRBD1 (5 bases). The CDR3 spans 15 residues. Germline CDR1 reads MGHRA; CDR2 reads YSYEKL. Trimming removed 1 base at V and 3 bases at J, with 10 bases between. CDR3 in DNA: TGCGCCAGCAGCCAAGTCGCGGGGACCAATCAGCCCCAGCATTTT. It codes for CASSQVAGTNQPQHF.

V is TRBV18 and J is TRBJ2-1; D unclear. The CDR3 totals 16 residues. The V and J ends lost 1 base and 0 bases respectively, with 10 bases between them. The V gene's germline CDR1 is KGHSH and CDR2 LQKENI. CDR3: CASSPQGSSSYNEQFF. The DNA for the CDR3 is TGTGCCAGCTCACCACAAGGGTCCAGCTCCTACAATGAGCAGTTCTTC.

Concerning this clone: Other DNA sequences from this sample encode an identical CDR3 as well. The J gene is TRBJ1-1, the V gene TRBV19; D uncertain. The CDR3 has 13 residues. Germline V gene sequence: CDR1 LNHDA, CDR2 SQIVND (reference sequence). V was pared by 1 base and J by 1 base, with 4 bases between. In DNA, the CDR3 is TGTGCCAGTAGTATAGGGGCGAACACTGAAGCTTTCTTT. Amino acids: CASSIGANTEAFF. Drawing the rest from reference TRBV19 and TRBJ1-1, the complete variable domain is DGGITQSPKYLFRKEGQNVTLSCEQNLNHDAMYWYRQDPGQGLRLIYYSQIVNDFQKGDIAEGYSVSREKKESFPLTVTSAQKNPTAFYLCASSIGANTEAFFGQGTRLTVV.

The CDR3 DNA reads TGTGCCAGCATAGGTGGGTGGGCCTACAATGAGCAGTTCTTC. Translation: CASIGGWAYNEQFF. The chain recombines TRBV27 with TRBJ2-1; D gene uncertain. The CDR3 loop spans 14 amino acids. The V and J ends lost 7 bases and 2 bases respectively, with 12 bases between them. Germline CDR1 MNHEY, CDR2 SMNVEV (reference sequence).

The chain recombines TRBV14 with TRBJ2-3; weak D call: TRBD2 (6 bases). V was clipped by 0 bases and J by 8 bases, with 18 bases between them. From germline, CDR1 is SGHDN and CDR2 FVKESK. The CDR3 loop spans 16 amino acids. CDR3: CASSQEPGLPPVTQYF. The CDR3 nucleotides are TGTGCCAGCAGCCAAGAACCGGGACTTCCGCCAGTTACGCAGTATTTT.